This entry lists 27 T cell receptor beta chains sequenced from one sample in a study of blood T cell repertoires in COVID-19. Profiled with immunoSEQ multiplex PCR; TCRdb holds only in-frame clones, not every one. The sample includes 150,000 to 200,000 clones, around 80% of them seen just once. Sequenced: PBMCs or T cells enriched from blood (not recorded which). The receptors were sampled from a man aged 40-49 years who had recovered from COVID-19.

On this clone: Because the CDR3's place on the DNA is in doubt, the DNA is left out and the CDR3 is given as listed by TCRdb. This chain links TRBV10-3 with TRBJ2-3; the table's D call TRBD2 went unverified against the DNA. Germline V gene sequence: CDR1 ENHRY, CDR2 SYGVKD. The CDR3 comprises 14 residues, both ends counted. This chain's CDR3 is CAISTSEGTDTQYF.

The genes are TRBV5-1 and TRBJ2-1; D is possibly TRBD2 (6 bases). V was shortened by 0 bases and J by 9 bases, with 19 bases between the two germline ends. Looked up from germline, CDR1 is SGHRS and CDR2 is YFSETQ. CDR3 length equals 16 residues. The CDR3 DNA follows: TGCGCCAGCAGCTTGGGCGGGACCCGTAGCACTGGTGAGCAGTTCTTC. Its translation is CASSLGGTRSTGEQFF.

The genes are TRBV7-8 and TRBJ1-6; 12 bases are a match to TRBD1. V lost 4 bases to trimming and J lost 7 bases; unmatched junction nucleotides: 2. CDR1 and CDR2 from the germline V gene are SGHVS and FQNEAQ. The CDR3 spans 15 residues. The CDR3: CASSWGQGANSPLHF. CDR3 bases: TGTGCCAGCAGCTGGGGACAGGGGGCGAATTCACCCCTCCACTTT.

The chain couples TRBV7-9 to TRBJ1-4, with D unresolved. V was trimmed by 7 bases and J by 8 bases, leaving 14 bases between them. Germline V lookup: CDR1 SEHNR, CDR2 FQNEAQ (reference sequence). CDR3 size: 13 residues. The CDR3 nucleotides read TGTGCCAGCAAAGGAGAGAGCTTAGAAAAACTGTTTTTT. It encodes CASKGESLEKLFF.

This clone was detected a few times. The chain is built from TRBV18 and TRBJ1-3; D is possibly TRBD1 (5 bases). Germline CDR1 and CDR2: KGHSH and LQKENI. The CDR3 consists of 18 residues. V was trimmed by 4 bases and J by 4 bases, leaving 23 bases between them. CDR3 nucleotides: TGTGCCAGCTCACGGGCGGCAGGGATCTCTATGCGAGGAAACACCATATATTTT. This sequence encodes CASSRAAGISMRGNTIYF.

This clone was recorded once. The chain couples TRBV3-1 (or the pseudogene TRBV3-2) to TRBJ1-1, with 7 bases fitting TRBD1. CDR3 length: 18 residues. V lost 1 base and J lost 0; bases outside the gene matches: 11. The germline CDR1 and CDR2 sequences are LGHDT and YNNKEL (reference sequence). The CDR3 loop is CASSQGGTQGFLNTEAFF. CDR3 nucleotide sequence: TGTGCCAGCAGCCAAGGTGGTACACAGGGGTTCTTGAACACTGAAGCTTTCTTT.

This clone has a handful of counts. The chain uses TRBV7-2 and TRBJ1-5; D not certain. V lost 2 bases and J 4 bases, leaving 12 bases between the germline ends. Germline loops: CDR1 SGHTA, CDR2 FQGNSA. The CDR3 is 15 residues long. The CDR3 here is CASSLTGQANQPQHF. CDR3 sequence (DNA): TGTGCCAGCAGCTTAACTGGGCAGGCGAATCAGCCCCAGCATTTT.

The V gene is TRBV10-2, the J gene TRBJ2-7; the match to TRBD2 covers 7 bases. V shed 3 bases and J 6 bases; nucleotides not matched to a gene: 2. The germline V gene encodes CDR1 WSHSY and CDR2 SAAADI. The CDR3 sequence is 12 residues long. CDR3 bases: TGCGCCAGCAGTGACACGGGGGGCGAGCAGTACGTC. Amino acid sequence: CASSDTGGEQYV.

This clone appeared a single time. CDR3 nucleotides: TGTGCCGCCGCCGGACGCCCGGAGGGTGAAGCTTTCTTT. It translates to CAAAGRPEGEAFF. V usage is TRBV6-5 and J usage is TRBJ1-1; D is unresolved. This CDR3 comprises 13 residues. V lost 11 bases and J 7 bases, leaving 20 bases between the germline ends. Germline V gene sequence: CDR1 MNHEY, CDR2 SVGAGI.

The V and J genes are TRBV29-1 and TRBJ2-7; the D gene is possibly TRBD1 (5 bases). The V gene lost 3 bases and the J gene lost 6 bases, with 15 bases spanning the gap. The germline V gene encodes CDR1 SQVTM and CDR2 ANQGSEA. The CDR3 length is 13 residues. CDR3 in amino acids: CSVDSQGGSEQYF. CDR3 coding DNA: TGCAGCGTTGACTCCCAGGGTGGGTCCGAGCAGTACTTC.

This rearrangement joins TRBV5-1 to TRBJ1-4; the D gene is possibly TRBD1 (5 bases). CDR1 SGHRS and CDR2 YFSETQ come from the germline V gene. Trimming cost V 0 bases and J 8 bases, with 14 bases left between them. CDR3 length: 15 residues. The CDR3 region is CASSLASGADEKLFF. CDR3 DNA sequence: TGCGCCAGCAGCTTGGCTTCTGGGGCCGACGAAAAACTGTTTTTT.

This clone appeared many times. The chain employs TRBV9 and TRBJ2-2; 7 bases are shared with TRBD1. The CDR3 extends over 14 amino acids. Germline V CDR1 and CDR2: SGDLS, YYNGEE. The V segment lost 5 bases and the J segment 1 base; nucleotides outside the gene matches: 2. CDR3 protein: CASSWTGNTGELFF. The CDR3 nucleotides read TGTGCCAGCAGTTGGACAGGGAACACCGGGGAGCTGTTTTTT.

V is TRBV3-1 (or the pseudogene TRBV3-2) and J is TRBJ2-2; D perhaps matches TRBD1 (6 bases). From germline, CDR1 is LGHDT and CDR2 YNNKEL (reference sequence). V lost 1 base to trimming and J lost 7 bases, with 16 bases between them. The CDR3 is made up of 16 amino acids. CDR3 in amino acids: CASSQVAGVGGGELFF. The DNA for the CDR3 is TGTGCCAGCAGCCAAGTCGCAGGGGTTGGTGGCGGGGAGCTGTTTTTT.

The chain combines TRBV28 with TRBJ2-1; D gene unclear. Per germline, CDR1 MDHEN and CDR2 SYDVKM. V was pared by 1 base and J by 4 bases, with 14 bases between. CDR3 size: 16 residues. The CDR3 spells CASSLYSTGSYNEQFF. In DNA, the CDR3 is TGTGCCAGCAGTTTATACTCCACCGGGTCATACAATGAGCAGTTCTTC.

The J gene is TRBJ2-5, the V gene TRBV9; 9 positions match TRBD1. The V gene end was trimmed by 2 bases and the J gene end by 2 bases; junction bases not matched to a gene: 4. The CDR3 sequence is 15 residues long. Germline V gives CDR1 SGDLS, CDR2 YYNGEE. CDR3 coding DNA: TGTGCCAGCAGCGTCGGGACAGGGAATCAAGAGACCCAGTACTTC. It translates to CASSVGTGNQETQYF. Variable domain in full (rest from reference TRBV9 and TRBJ2-5): DSGVTQTPKHLITATGQRVTLRCSPRSGDLSVYWYQQSLDQGLQFLIQYYNGEERAKGNILERFSAQQFPDLHSELNLSSLELGDSALYFCASSVGTGNQETQYFGPGTRLLVL.

The genes are TRBV19 and TRBJ1-6, with TRBD1 as a possible D gene (6 bases). This CDR3 comprises 14 residues. V dropped 5 bases and J dropped 5 bases, with 10 bases sitting between them. Germline CDR1 and CDR2: LNHDA and SQIVND (reference sequence). The DNA of the CDR3 is TGTGCCAGTAGTCTCGGACAGAATAATTCACCCCTCCACTTT. It is translated as CASSLGQNNSPLHF.

The chain combines TRBV9 with TRBJ1-5; possible D gene TRBD1, 6 bases. The V gene lost 5 bases and the J gene lost 1 base, with 16 bases spanning the gap. This CDR3 has 16 residues. Germline V gives CDR1 SGDLS, CDR2 YYNGEE. The CDR3 reads CASSLGGPSSNQPQHF. For the CDR3, the DNA is TGTGCCAGCAGTTTGGGGGGGCCCTCAAGCAATCAGCCCCAGCATTTT.

The chain combines TRBV9 with TRBJ2-3; 11 bases line up with TRBD2. The CDR3 runs 16 residues. Germline V gene data show CDR1 as SGDLS and CDR2 as YYNGEE. Trimming cost V 3 bases and J 5 bases; bases outside gene matches: 8. As DNA, the CDR3 is TGTGCCAGCAGCGAGTATAGCGGGGGGGCTGGAGATACGCAGTATTTT. Residues: CASSEYSGGAGDTQYF.

The chain couples TRBV12-5 to TRBJ2-2, with TRBD2 matching 10 bases. This CDR3 has 18 amino acids. Germline V gene sequence: CDR1 LGHNT, CDR2 FRNRAP. V dropped 5 bases and J dropped 3; count of bases not matched to a gene: 12. The CDR3 region is CASGLPLVLAGDTGELFF. In DNA form, the CDR3 reads TGTGCTAGTGGTCTACCCCTGGTGCTAGCGGGGGACACCGGGGAGCTGTTTTTT.

The chain combines TRBV6-6 with TRBJ1-2; maybe TRBD1 (5 bases). V lost 5 bases and J lost 8, with 18 bases in between. The CDR3 runs 14 residues. Germline V lookup: CDR1 MNHNY, CDR2 SVGAGI (reference sequence). For the CDR3, the DNA is TGTGCCAGCAGTCCAGAAGGGGCAGGGCTGGGCTACACCTTC. Translated: CASSPEGAGLGYTF.

The rearrangement links TRBV7-9 to TRBJ2-3, with 7 positions matching TRBD1. Germline values: CDR1 SEHNR, CDR2 FQNEAQ (reference sequence). With 6 bases clipped from V and 5 bases from J, the junction kept 5 bases outside the gene matches. The CDR3 contains 13 residues. The CDR3 bases are TGTGCCAGCAGTACCAACAGGGGAGATACGCAGTATTTT. It is translated as CASSTNRGDTQYF.

This sequence joins TRBV6-5 and TRBJ1-1; D possibly corresponds to TRBD1 (6 bases). The germline CDR1 and CDR2 sequences are MNHEY and SVGAGI. The CDR3 covers 11 residues. Trimming removed 6 bases at V and 11 bases at J, with 13 bases between. The CDR3 spells CASRSGTKAFF. As DNA, the CDR3 is TGTGCCAGCAGGTCCGGGACAAAGGCTTTCTTT.

The rearrangement joins TRBV19 to TRBJ2-4; perhaps TRBD2 as D (6 bases). The CDR3 loop spans 14 amino acids. V was clipped by 5 bases and J by 5 bases, with 13 bases between them. Germline CDR1 LNHDA, CDR2 SQIVND (reference sequence). Written as DNA, the CDR3 is TGTGCCAGTAGTTCCCGGGGGAACGAAAACATTCAGTACTTC. This sequence encodes CASSSRGNENIQYF.

The rearrangement uses TRBV4-1 and TRBJ2-1, with 7 bases identical to TRBD2. Losses at the gene ends were 0 bases for V and 8 bases for J; bases not matched to a gene: 7. This CDR3 spans 15 amino acids. Germline V CDR1 and CDR2: MGHRA, YSYEKL. CDR3 amino acids: CASSQDSSSGYEQFF. In nucleotides, the CDR3 is TGCGCCAGCAGCCAAGATAGTAGTAGCGGGTATGAGCAGTTCTTC.

A few counts support this clone. V and J are TRBV7-3 and TRBJ2-1; 8 bases match TRBD2. Germline CDR1 and CDR2: SGHTA and FQGTGA. With V trimmed by 4 bases and J by 10 bases, 3 bases remained unmatched. This CDR3 comprises 12 residues. Here the CDR3 DNA reads TGTGCCAGCAGCTCATTAGCGGGGGAGCAGTTCTTC. As protein: CASSSLAGEQFF.

This chain joins TRBV19 and TRBJ2-3; D may be TRBD2 (7 bases). This CDR3 contains 16 residues. Per germline, CDR1 LNHDA and CDR2 SQIVND (reference sequence). V lost 6 bases and J 6 bases, leaving 22 bases between the germline ends. The CDR3 nucleotides are TGTGCCAGTAGCCGAACAACTGAGGGGGGGCTGGATACGCAGTATTTT. Its protein is CASSRTTEGGLDTQYF.

This chain joins TRBV5-5 and TRBJ2-3, with 10 nucleotides matching TRBD2. From germline, CDR1 is SGHKS and CDR2 YYEKEE (reference sequence). Germline trimming cut 3 bases from V and 4 bases from J; bases unmatched to any gene: 8. This CDR3 is 16 amino acids long. The CDR3: CASSSKRGGQSDTQYF. In nucleotides, the CDR3 is TGTGCCAGCAGCTCGAAGCGGGGGGGCCAATCAGATACGCAGTATTTT. Full variable domain (outside the CDR3, taken from reference TRBV5-5 and TRBJ2-3): DAGVTQSPTHLIKTRGQQVTLRCSPISGHKSVSWYQQVLGQGPQFIFQYYEKEERGRGNFPDRFSARQFPNYSSELNVNALLLGDSALYLCASSSKRGGQSDTQYFGPGTRLTVL.